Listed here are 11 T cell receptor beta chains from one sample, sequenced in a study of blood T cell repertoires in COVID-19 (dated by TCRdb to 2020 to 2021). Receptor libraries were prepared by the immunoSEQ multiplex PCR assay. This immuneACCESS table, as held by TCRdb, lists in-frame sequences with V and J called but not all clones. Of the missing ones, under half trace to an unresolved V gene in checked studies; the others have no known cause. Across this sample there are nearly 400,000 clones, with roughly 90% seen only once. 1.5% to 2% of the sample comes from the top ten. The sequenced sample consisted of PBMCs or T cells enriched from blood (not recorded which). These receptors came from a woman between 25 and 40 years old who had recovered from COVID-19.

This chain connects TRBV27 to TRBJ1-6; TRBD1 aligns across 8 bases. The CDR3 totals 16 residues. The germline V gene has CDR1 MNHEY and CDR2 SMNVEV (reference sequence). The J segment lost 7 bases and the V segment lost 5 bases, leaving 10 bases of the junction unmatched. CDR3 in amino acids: CASSPWTGNLNSPLHF. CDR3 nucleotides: TGTGCCAGCAGTCCCTGGACAGGGAATTTGAATTCACCCCTCCACTTT.

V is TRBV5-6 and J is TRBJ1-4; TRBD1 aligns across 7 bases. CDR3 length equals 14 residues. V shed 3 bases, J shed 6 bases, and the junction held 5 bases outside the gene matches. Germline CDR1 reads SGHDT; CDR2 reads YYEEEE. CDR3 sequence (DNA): TGTGCCAGCAGCTCGGGACAGTCGGATGAAAAACTGTTTTTT. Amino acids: CASSSGQSDEKLFF.

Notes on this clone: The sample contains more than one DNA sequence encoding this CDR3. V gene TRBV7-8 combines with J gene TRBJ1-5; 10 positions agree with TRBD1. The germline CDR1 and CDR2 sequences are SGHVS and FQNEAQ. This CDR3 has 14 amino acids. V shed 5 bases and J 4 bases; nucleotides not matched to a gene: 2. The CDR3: CASSLGQGNQPQHF. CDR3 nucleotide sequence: TGTGCCAGCAGCCTGGGACAGGGGAATCAGCCCCAGCATTTT.

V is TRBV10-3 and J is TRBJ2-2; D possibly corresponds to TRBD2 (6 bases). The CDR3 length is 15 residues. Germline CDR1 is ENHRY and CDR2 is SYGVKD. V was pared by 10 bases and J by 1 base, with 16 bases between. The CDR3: CANYRGGKNTGELFF. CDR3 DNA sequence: TGTGCCAACTATCGGGGCGGGAAGAACACCGGGGAGCTGTTTTTT.

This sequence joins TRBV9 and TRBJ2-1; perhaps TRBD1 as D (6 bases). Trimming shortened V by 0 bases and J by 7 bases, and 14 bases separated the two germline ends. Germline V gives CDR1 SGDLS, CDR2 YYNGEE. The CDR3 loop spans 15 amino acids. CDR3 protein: CASSVVPGAENEQFF. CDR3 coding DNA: TGTGCCAGCAGCGTAGTACCAGGGGCGGAGAATGAGCAGTTCTTC.

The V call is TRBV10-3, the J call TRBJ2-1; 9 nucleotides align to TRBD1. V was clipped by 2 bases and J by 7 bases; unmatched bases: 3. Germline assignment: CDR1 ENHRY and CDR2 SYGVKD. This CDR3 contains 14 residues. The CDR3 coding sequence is TGTGCCATCAGTGAGGGGACAGGGTTGAATGAGCAGTTCTTC. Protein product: CAISEGTGLNEQFF.

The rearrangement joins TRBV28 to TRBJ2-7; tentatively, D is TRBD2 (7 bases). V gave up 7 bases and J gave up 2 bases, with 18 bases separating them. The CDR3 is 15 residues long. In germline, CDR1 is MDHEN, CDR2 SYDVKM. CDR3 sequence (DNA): TGTGCCAGCAAGGGGTTGGGAGGGGGAGCCTACGAGCAGTACTTC. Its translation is CASKGLGGGAYEQYF. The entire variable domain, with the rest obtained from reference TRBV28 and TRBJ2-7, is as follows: DVKVTQSSRYLVKRTGEKVFLECVQDMDHENMFWYRQDPGLGLRLIYFSYDVKMKEKGDIPEGYSVSREKKERFSLILESASTNQTSMYLCASKGLGGGAYEQYFGPGTRLTVT.

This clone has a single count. CDR3 DNA: TGTGCCAGCAGCCCAGGGAACTATGGCTACACCTTC. It encodes CASSPGNYGYTF. This chain joins TRBV5-6 and TRBJ1-2, with D perhaps TRBD1 (5 bases). The CDR3 covers 12 residues. Germline values: CDR1 SGHDT, CDR2 YYEEEE. V was shortened by 4 bases and J by 2 bases, with 6 bases between the two germline ends.

The CDR3 region has the DNA TGTGCCAGCGATGAGCGGAGGAGCTCCTACAATGAGCAGTTCTTC. This translates into CASDERRSSYNEQFF. This chain connects TRBV6-5 to TRBJ2-1; D is possibly TRBD2 (5 bases). The germline V gene has CDR1 MNHEY and CDR2 SVGAGI. The CDR3 runs 15 residues. V gave up 8 bases and J gave up 0 bases, with 14 bases separating them.

As DNA, the CDR3 is TGTGCCAGCAGCTTCACAGGACAGAATGAAAAACTGTTTTTT. Amino acids: CASSFTGQNEKLFF. The chain is built from TRBV7-2 and TRBJ1-4; D might be TRBD1 (6 bases). Trimming shortened V by 3 bases and J by 5 bases, and 10 bases separated the two germline ends. This CDR3 is 14 amino acids long. Germline CDR1 and CDR2: SGHTA and FQGNSA.

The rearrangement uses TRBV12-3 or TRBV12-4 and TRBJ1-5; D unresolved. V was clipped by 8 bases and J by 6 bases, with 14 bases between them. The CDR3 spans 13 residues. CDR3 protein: CASAGRSTQPQHF. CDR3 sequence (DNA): TGTGCCAGCGCCGGTCGGTCTACTCAGCCCCAGCATTTT.